The 14 T cell receptor beta chains below were found in one sample sequenced in a study of a mutant IDH1 vaccine in newly diagnosed glioma. No antigen has been identified for these receptors. TCRdb's copy holds only in-frame clones and misses some; the assay was immunoSEQ multiplex PCR. Found here are 40,000 to 55,000 clones, 70% to 85% of them singletons; the top ten hold approximately 6.7%. Specified time point: week 35, safety follow-up. A single vaccine dose contained 300 ug of mutant IDH1 20-mer peptide, and topical imiquimod was used with it. Material: PBMCs, obtained from a glioma patient whose treatment included an IDH1 peptide vaccine. The origin of the receptors is a man in his forties with glioma.

The chain couples TRBV19 to TRBJ1-2; possible D gene TRBD1, 5 bases. Germline loops: CDR1 LNHDA, CDR2 SQIVND (reference sequence). Trimming left V 6 bases short and J 2 bases short, with 22 bases between. This CDR3 is 17 amino acids long. CDR3 protein: CASSSTGSAPTNYGYTF. CDR3 DNA sequence: TGTGCCAGTAGCAGTACAGGTTCCGCCCCCACCAACTATGGCTACACCTTC.

V is TRBV7-8 and J is TRBJ2-1; 10 nucleotides line up with TRBD1. V dropped 5 bases and J dropped 6; count of bases not matched to a gene: 7. CDR3 length: 15 residues. Germline V lookup: CDR1 SGHVS, CDR2 FQNEAQ. The CDR3 is CASSERQGALNEQFF. The CDR3 DNA is TGTGCCAGCAGCGAAAGACAGGGGGCCCTCAATGAGCAGTTCTTC.

The rearrangement uses TRBV18 and TRBJ1-3; a possible D gene is TRBD1 (5 bases). CDR3 length: 16 residues. Germline CDR1 is KGHSH and CDR2 is LQKENI. V lost 0 bases, J lost 0 bases, and 9 bases lay in between. The CDR3 here is CASSPPQGVSGNTIYF. The CDR3 DNA reads as TGTGCCAGCTCACCACCGCAGGGAGTCTCTGGAAACACCATATATTTT.

The rearrangement uses TRBV7-8 and TRBJ2-7, with a possible D match to TRBD1 (5 bases). Trimming stripped 1 base from V and 3 bases from J, with 10 bases between. This CDR3 is built from 14 residues. Germline-derived CDR1 and CDR2 are SGHVS and FQNEAQ. The CDR3 is CASSLGSQGYEQYF. CDR3 nucleotide sequence: TGTGCCAGCAGCTTAGGTTCCCAGGGCTACGAGCAGTACTTC.

The rearrangement links TRBV6-5 to TRBJ1-3; the D is unclear. CDR1 and CDR2 from the germline V gene are MNHEY and SVGAGI. The CDR3 loop spans 15 amino acids. Trimming stripped 1 base from V and 2 bases from J, with 9 bases between. The CDR3 loop is CASSYYLSPGNTIYF. CDR3 nucleotides: TGTGCCAGCAGTTACTATCTCTCACCTGGAAACACCATATATTTT.

The chain carries TRBV2 and TRBJ1-5; TRBD1 agrees at 8 bases. The ends lost 4 bases at V and 2 bases at J; junction bases unmatched: 4. Germline V lookup: CDR1 SNHLY, CDR2 FYNNEI. The CDR3 runs to 15 residues. Here the CDR3 DNA reads TGTGCCAGCAGTGGACAGGGGCGCGGCAATCAGCCCCAGCATTTT. It codes for CASSGQGRGNQPQHF.

The gene calls are TRBV5-1 and TRBJ2-1; no clear D gene. CDR3 size: 12 residues. Germline V gene data show CDR1 as SGHRS and CDR2 as YFSETQ. The germline V and J ends were trimmed by 0 bases and 9 bases, with 7 bases remaining between them. The CDR3 reads CASSLEFTEQFF. The CDR3 coding sequence is TGCGCCAGCAGCTTGGAATTCACTGAGCAGTTCTTC.

This clone appeared a few times. The rearrangement uses TRBV19 and TRBJ2-2; D may be TRBD1 (7 bases). The V end lost 7 bases, the J end lost 6 bases, and 15 bases lay between the germline ends. Germline assignment: CDR1 LNHDA and CDR2 SQIVND (reference sequence). The CDR3 is made up of 14 amino acids. CDR3 sequence reads: CASKGGRGSGELFF. CDR3 nucleotide sequence: TGTGCCAGTAAGGGGGGCAGGGGGTCCGGGGAGCTGTTTTTT.

V and J are TRBV7-9 and TRBJ1-4; D is undetermined. Germline V lookup: CDR1 SEHNR, CDR2 FQNEAQ (reference sequence). This CDR3 is built from 17 residues. V was shortened by 4 bases and J by 5 bases, with 20 bases between the two germline ends. This chain's CDR3 is CASSSHRARTMNEKLFF. The CDR3 region has the DNA TGTGCCAGCAGCTCCCACCGGGCCCGAACTATGAATGAAAAACTGTTTTTT.

The J gene is TRBJ2-4, the V gene TRBV5-1; maybe TRBD1 (6 bases). Per germline, CDR1 SGHRS and CDR2 YFSETQ. V lost 4 bases and J 7 bases, leaving 12 bases between the germline ends. The CDR3 runs to 13 residues. The CDR3 DNA is TGCGCCAGCAGCGAAACAGGGCTTAACATTCAGTACTTC. Amino acids: CASSETGLNIQYF.

The chain couples TRBV6-1 to TRBJ1-2; TRBD1 aligns across 9 bases. The CDR3 contains 15 residues. The germline V gene has CDR1 MNHNS and CDR2 SASEGT. The V gene end was trimmed by 6 bases and the J gene end by 2 bases; junction bases not matched to a gene: 7. The CDR3 loop is CASSLTGGRNYGYTF. The CDR3 DNA reads TGTGCCAGCAGCCTAACAGGGGGCCGCAACTATGGCTACACCTTC.

The CDR3 nucleotides read TGTGCCAGCTCACCAGTGAGCTCCTACGAGCAGTACTTC. It yields the protein CASSPVSSYEQYF. The V gene is TRBV18, the J gene TRBJ2-7; D is unresolved. Germline CDR1 KGHSH, CDR2 LQKENI. Trimming removed 2 bases from V and 0 bases from J, with 5 bases in between. This CDR3 has 13 amino acids.

The chain employs TRBV7-8 and TRBJ2-7; 9 bases align to TRBD1. Trimming removed 5 bases from V and 2 bases from J; junction bases left unmatched: 19. The length of the CDR3 is 19 residues. Looked up from germline, CDR1 is SGHVS and CDR2 is FQNEAQ. The CDR3 nucleotides read TGTGCCAGCAGCCCAGTCCGCTTTTTTGCGGGACAGGGTACCTACGAGCAGTACTTC. Translation: CASSPVRFFAGQGTYEQYF.

The CDR3 nucleotides are TGTGCCAGCAGTTCTGGTTTTTATAGCAATCAGCCCCAGCATTTT. Amino acid sequence: CASSSGFYSNQPQHF. The chain employs TRBV6-5 and TRBJ1-5; D gene ambiguous. The CDR3 is 15 amino acids. The V end was cut by 4 bases, the J end by 0 bases, with 10 bases between. Germline lookup yields CDR1 MNHEY and CDR2 SVGAGI.